Sequencing of this TCR beta chain was carried out in a study of shared clonotypes between healthy human individuals. Across the study: CD8 memory received one plate per donor, CD8 naive two, CD4 memory three and CD4 naive three.

Each subset's genomic DNA was shared equally among a number of immunoSEQ plates. This table comes from immunoSEQ multiplex PCR, and its TCRdb copy is limited to in-frame clones, with some not included. The sample lists 800,000 or so clones; about 96% were seen once. V lost 4 bases to trimming and J lost 4 bases, with 4 bases between them. This CDR3 has 11 residues. Germline CDR1 is PRHDT and CDR2 is FYEKMQ (reference sequence). In the naive CD8 group, cells lacked CD45RO and were positively selected for CCR7, so terminally differentiated effector memory CD45RA+ cells were left out. On this clone: The sample has other DNA sequences that encode this CDR3 too.

V and J are TRBV13 and TRBJ2-5; D remains unclear. The clonotype comes from a man under 40 in good health. Sequenced input: naive CD8+ T cells sorted from blood. The DNA for the CDR3 is TGTGCCAGCAGCTATAGAGAGACCCAGTACTTC. This codes for CASSYRETQYF.